This T cell receptor (beta chain) was recovered during a study of control samples from healthy donors and cancer patients. This CDR3 contains 13 residues. The germline gives CDR1 LNHDA, CDR2 SQIVND (reference sequence). The germline V and J ends were trimmed by 4 bases and 4 bases, with 11 bases remaining between them. Profiling relied on immunoSEQ multiplex PCR, and the TCRdb table lists in-frame clones only, not all of them. The table shows some 140,000 clones, with 70% to 90% occurring only once. This TCR was sampled from a woman in her 30s in good health. The sequenced sample was blood. The chain employs TRBV19 and TRBJ2-7; D uncertain. As DNA, the CDR3 is TGTGCCAGTAGTACCCAGAGTACTTACGAGCAGTACTTC. This encodes CASSTQSTYEQYF. The variable domain in full, with the rest retrieved from reference TRBV19 and TRBJ2-7, is DGGITQSPKYLFRKEGQNVTLSCEQNLNHDAMYWYRQDPGQGLRLIYYSQIVNDFQKGDIAEGYSVSREKKESFPLTVTSAQKNPTAFYLCASSTQSTYEQYFGPGTRLTVT.